This T cell receptor (beta chain) came from a study of T cell changes during pregnancy in multiple sclerosis. V dropped 2 bases and J dropped 2; count of bases not matched to a gene: 5. Germline assignment: CDR1 SGHTA and CDR2 FQGNSA. There are 16 residues in the CDR3. Some clones are missing from TCRdb's copy, which holds only in-frame ones; the method was immunoSEQ multiplex PCR. Altogether approximately 49,000 clones are present, about 90% being singletons, with the ten largest covering about 1.2%. The sequence was collected from a female donor with multiple sclerosis, enrolled in a pregnancy study. The chain joins TRBV7-2 to TRBJ2-7; 11 bases are shared with TRBD2. This material consisted of CD4+ T cells from peripheral blood mononuclear cells, taken in the second trimester of pregnancy. The chain's CDR3 is CASSLTPTSGAYEQYF. The CDR3 DNA follows: TGTGCCAGCAGCTTAACCCCGACTAGCGGGGCCTACGAGCAGTACTTC.